Listed below are T cell receptor beta chains from one sample, sequenced in a study of post-analysis software for immune sequencing data. TCRdb itself ran the PCR reads through MiXCR, one entry per CDR3 protein. The repertoire includes more than 350,000 distinct CDR3 sequences, about 39% of them detected once, and approximately 7.7% sits in the top ten. Sequenced input: blood. These receptors all come from a girl between 2 and 10 years old with multiple sclerosis. Each CDR3 is given with its conserved first and last residue. A D gene is named only where the DNA matches it firmly. Some rows mark clone size as missing; the rest say once, few, many or name a class of expanded clone.

>TRBD2|TRBV20-1|TRBJ2-1|NA
TGCTGTGCTAGAGGGGGGAAAGGACTAGCGGGGTACAATGAGCAGTTCTTC
CCARGGKGLAGYNEQFF
>NA|TRBV29-1|TRBJ2-7|many
TGCAGCGTTGATGACGGGTCGGCCTACGAGCAGTACTTC
CSVDDGSAYEQYF
>NA|TRBV11-2|TRBJ1-2|NA
TGTGCCAGCAGCTTAGTTCACTTAGCAAACTATGGCTACACCTTC
CASSLVHLANYGYTF
>NA|TRBV6-2/TRBV6-3|TRBJ1-1|NA
TGTGCCAGCTCCCCAGTACGGGGTTACACTGAAGCTTTCTTT
CASSPVRGYTEAFF
>NA|TRBV28|TRBJ2-7|NA
TGTGCCAGCAGTACTACAACCAGGGCGACCTACGAGCAGTACTTC
CASSTTTRATYEQYF
>TRBD1|TRBV20-1|TRBJ1-6|NA
TGCAGTGCTAGGGATGATCGACAGGGAGGGTTTTCACCCCTCCACTTT
CSARDDRQGGFSPLHF
>NA|TRBV20-1|TRBJ2-3|NA
TGCAGTGCTAGAGTGTCTGGGGTGGATACGCAGTATTTT
CSARVSGVDTQYF
>NA|TRBV29-1|TRBJ1-2|NA
TGCAGCGTTGAATCCAGGAACTATGGCTACACCTTC
CSVESRNYGYTF
>NA|TRBV2|TRBJ2-7|NA
TGTGCCAGCAGGGCCCGGGCCTCCCCCTACGAGCAGTACTTC
CASRARASPYEQYF
>TRBD1|TRBV18|TRBJ1-4|NA
TGTGCCAGCTCACGGTTACAGGGGCCCAATAATGAAAAACTGTTTTTT
CASSRLQGPNNEKLFF
>NA|TRBV10-3|TRBJ2-1|few
TGTGCCATCAGTGAGTCGCCACTACTAGATGAGCAGTTCTTC
CAISESPLLDEQFF
>TRBD1|TRBV28|TRBJ2-1|NA
TGTGCCAGCAGTCCGACCGGGACAGGGGCTACCAATGAGCAGTTCTTC
CASSPTGTGATNEQFF
>TRBD2|TRBV10-3|TRBJ2-1|NA
TGTGCCATCAGTGAGTCCCGGGGAGGGGATGAGCAGTTCTTC
CAISESRGGDEQFF
>NA|TRBV9|TRBJ2-1|few
TGTGCCAGCAGCGTAGGCTCCGGGGGCAGCAATGAGCAGTTCTTC
CASSVGSGGSNEQFF
>NA|TRBV7-2|TRBJ2-7|few
TGTGCCAGCAGCTCGGGGTTTATCGACGAGCAGTACTTC
CASSSGFIDEQYF
>NA|TRBV6-2/TRBV6-3|TRBJ2-7|NA
TGTGCCAGCAGTTACAGTAGCAGGGCCTTTTCCTACGAGCAGTACTTC
CASSYSSRAFSYEQYF
>TRBD1|TRBV7-9|TRBJ1-2|NA
TGTGCCAGCCAACAGCTTAACACAGGGGCTAGTTGGTATGGCTACACCTTC
CASQQLNTGASWYGYTF
>NA|TRBV20-1|TRBJ2-7|NA
TGCAGTGCTAGGTCTTTGTACTTGTCCTACGAGCAGTACTTC
CSARSLYLSYEQYF
>NA|TRBV3-1|TRBJ2-7|few
TGTGCCCAACGCATAAGCCACGTCGGTTACGAGCAGTACTTC
CAQRISHVGYEQYF
>TRBD2|TRBV12-5|TRBJ2-1|NA
TGTGCTAGTGGTGTAGCGGGGGCGCCTCAGTTCTTC
CASGVAGAPQFF
>NA|TRBV20-1|TRBJ2-3|NA
TGCAGTGCTACAATACTGGATGGTACAGATACGCAGTATTTT
CSATILDGTDTQYF
>NA|TRBV5-1|TRBJ2-2|NA
TGCGCCAGCAGCGTCAGGGTGGCGGCCGGGGAGCTGTTTTTT
CASSVRVAAGELFF